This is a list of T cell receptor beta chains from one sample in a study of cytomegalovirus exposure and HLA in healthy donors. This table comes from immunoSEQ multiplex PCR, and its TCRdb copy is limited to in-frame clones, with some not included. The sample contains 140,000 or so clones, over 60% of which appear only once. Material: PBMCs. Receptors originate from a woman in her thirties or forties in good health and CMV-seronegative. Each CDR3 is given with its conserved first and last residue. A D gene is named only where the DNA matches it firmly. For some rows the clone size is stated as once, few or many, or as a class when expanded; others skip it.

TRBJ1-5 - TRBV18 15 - CASSLSGGNNQPQHF TGTGCCAGCTCACTCTCTGGCGGGAATAATCAGCCCCAGCATTTT
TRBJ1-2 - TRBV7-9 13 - CASSHPGVYGYTF TGTGCCAGCAGCCACCCAGGGGTCTATGGCTACACCTTC
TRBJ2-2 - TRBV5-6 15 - CASSPRLASTGELFF TGTGCCAGCAGCCCGCGGTTAGCGAGCACCGGGGAGCTGTTTTTT
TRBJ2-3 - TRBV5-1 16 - CASSLVLQVEADTQYF TGCGCCAGCAGCTTGGTTTTACAGGTAGAGGCAGATACGCAGTATTTT
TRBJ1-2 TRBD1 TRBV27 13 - CASKSGQADGYTF TGTGCCAGCAAAAGTGGACAGGCTGATGGCTACACCTTC
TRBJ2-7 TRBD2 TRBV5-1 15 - CASSLDGRGRNEQYF TGCGCCAGCAGCTTGGACGGGCGGGGGAGGAACGAGCAGTACTTC
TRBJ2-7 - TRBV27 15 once CASSFRAGFMHEQYF TGTGCCAGCAGTTTCAGGGCAGGGTTTATGCACGAGCAGTACTTC
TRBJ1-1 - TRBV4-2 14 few CASSRLLGRTEAFF TGTGCCAGCAGCCGACTCCTGGGGCGCACGGAAGCTTTCTTT
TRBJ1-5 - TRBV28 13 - CASHRELNQPQHF TGTGCCAGCCACAGGGAGCTCAATCAGCCCCAGCATTTT
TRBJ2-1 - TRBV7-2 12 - CASSQNLNEQFF TGTGCCAGCAGCCAGAACCTGAATGAGCAGTTCTTC
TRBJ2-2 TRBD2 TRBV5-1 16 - CASRPPGGRLSGELFF TGCGCCAGCAGGCCGCCTGGCGGGAGGTTATCCGGGGAGCTGTTTTTT
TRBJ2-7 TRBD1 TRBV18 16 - CASSPPRDRKGAEQYF TGTGCCAGCTCACCACCAAGGGACAGGAAAGGGGCCGAGCAGTACTTC
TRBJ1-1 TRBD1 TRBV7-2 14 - CASSLRTGNTEAFF TGTGCCAGCAGCCTAAGGACAGGGAACACTGAAGCTTTCTTT
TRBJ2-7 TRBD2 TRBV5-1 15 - CASSWGLADAYEQYF TGCGCCAGCAGCTGGGGACTAGCTGATGCCTACGAGCAGTACTTC
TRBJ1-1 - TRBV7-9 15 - CASSPLGDDSYEAFF TGTGCCAGCAGCCCCCTCGGCGATGACTCATATGAAGCTTTCTTT
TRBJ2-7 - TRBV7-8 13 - CASSNGQTYEQYF TGTGCCAGCAGCAATGGACAGACCTACGAGCAGTACTTC
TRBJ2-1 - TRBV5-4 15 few CASSFVSGFYNEQFF TGTGCCAGCAGCTTCGTAAGCGGGTTCTACAATGAGCAGTTCTTC
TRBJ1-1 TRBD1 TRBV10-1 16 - CASSESGRGPATEAFF TGCGCCAGCAGTGAGTCGGGCAGGGGGCCAGCGACTGAAGCTTTCTTT
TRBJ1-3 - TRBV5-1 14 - CASSLTGRGNTIYF TGCGCCAGCAGCTTGACAGGGCGCGGAAACACCATATATTTT
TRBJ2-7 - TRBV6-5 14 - CASSYSTGGDEQYF TGTGCCAGCAGTTACTCCACAGGAGGGGACGAGCAGTACTTC
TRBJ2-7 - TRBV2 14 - CASSGVTGAAEQYF TGTGCCAGCAGTGGGGTGACGGGAGCGGCCGAGCAGTACTTC
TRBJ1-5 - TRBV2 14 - CASSEAQGYQPQHF TGTGCCAGCAGTGAGGCGCAGGGTTATCAGCCCCAGCATTTT
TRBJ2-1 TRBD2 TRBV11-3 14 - CASSSGLAGNEQFF TGTGCCAGCAGCTCGGGACTAGCTGGCAATGAGCAGTTCTTC
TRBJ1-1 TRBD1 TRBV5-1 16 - CASSWTGIRGNTEAFF TGCGCCAGCAGCTGGACAGGGATCAGGGGGAACACTGAAGCTTTCTTT
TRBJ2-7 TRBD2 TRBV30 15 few CAWSWEGLAGSEQYF TGTGCCTGGAGTTGGGAAGGGCTAGCGGGATCCGAGCAGTACTTC
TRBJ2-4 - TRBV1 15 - CTSSQERTGENIQYF TGCACCAGCAGCCAGGAGAGGACAGGGGAAAACATTCAGTACTTC
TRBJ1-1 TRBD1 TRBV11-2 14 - CASSATTGVGEAFF TGTGCCAGCAGCGCCACAACAGGGGTTGGGGAAGCTTTCTTT
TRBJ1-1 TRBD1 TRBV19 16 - CASSLQGARRNTEAFF TGTGCCAGTAGTTTACAGGGGGCGCGTAGGAACACTGAAGCTTTCTTT
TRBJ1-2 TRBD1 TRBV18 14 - CASSPPGQRAGYTF TGTGCCAGCTCACCTCCGGGACAGAGGGCTGGCTACACCTTC
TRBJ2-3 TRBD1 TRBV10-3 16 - CAIRPGQGPSTDTQYF TGTGCCATCAGGCCAGGACAGGGGCCCAGCACAGATACGCAGTATTTT
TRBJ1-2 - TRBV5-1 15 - CASSPSGGANYGYTF TGCGCCAGCAGCCCGTCGGGGGGAGCTAACTATGGCTACACCTTC
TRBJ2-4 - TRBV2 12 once CASSVAINIQYF TGTGCCAGCAGTGTCGCGATAAACATTCAGTACTTC